Below, 27 T cell receptor beta chains from the same sample are listed, as sequenced in a study of identical twins. MiXCR was run by TCRdb on the 5' RACE reads, yielding one entry per CDR3 protein. The sample lists about 300,000 distinct CDR3 sequences; about 12% were seen once. Another study also made use of these data, one on yellow fever vaccine responses in identical twins.

Sequencing used CD8+ T cells sorted from blood. These receptor sequences come from a woman under 30 in good health.

This clonotype appeared a few times. V gene TRBV2 combines with J gene TRBJ1-4, with a tentative D call TRBD1 (6 bases). Trimming removed 2 bases from V and 4 bases from J, with 14 bases in between. This CDR3 spans 16 amino acids. The V gene's germline CDR1 is SNHLY and CDR2 FYNNEI. CDR3 loop: CASSERTVNINEKLFF. In nucleotides, the CDR3 is TGTGCCAGCAGTGAAAGGACAGTGAACATTAATGAAAAACTGTTTTTT.

This chain links TRBV9 with TRBJ2-1, with D hard to call. The germline V and J ends were trimmed by 0 bases and 4 bases, with 5 bases remaining between them. CDR3 size: 13 residues. Germline assignment: CDR1 SGDLS and CDR2 YYNGEE. The DNA for the CDR3 is TGTGCCAGCAGCGTAGACGGGTACAATGAGCAGTTCTTC. Its protein is CASSVDGYNEQFF.

The V gene is TRBV11-2, the J gene TRBJ2-7, with TRBD2 identical over 13 bases. The germline V gene has CDR1 SGHAT and CDR2 FQNNGV. Trimming at V came to 7 bases and at J to 2 bases, leaving 5 bases not matched to a gene. The CDR3 is 15 amino acids. The CDR3 sequence: CASIGTSGIPYEQYF. For the CDR3, the DNA is TGTGCCAGCATCGGGACTAGCGGGATCCCCTACGAGCAGTACTTC.

Only a few counts were recorded for this clonotype. The chain couples TRBV6-1 to TRBJ2-1; tentatively, D is TRBD1 (6 bases). CDR1 and CDR2 from the germline V gene are MNHNS and SASEGT. Trimming removed 6 bases at V and 0 bases at J, with 9 bases between. The CDR3 is made up of 14 amino acids. CDR3 in amino acids: CASRQGDSYNEQFF. CDR3 DNA: TGTGCCAGCAGACAGGGAGACTCCTACAATGAGCAGTTCTTC.

This clonotype was seen only a few times. The gene calls are TRBV20-1 and TRBJ2-1; 11 bases map to TRBD2. The CDR3 sequence is 16 residues long. V lost 4 bases, J lost 10 bases, and 15 bases stayed unmatched. CDR1 is DFQATT, CDR2 SNEGSKA, per germline (reference sequence). The CDR3 DNA reads TGCAGTGCTAACATTGATCCGGGACTAGCGGTTCGAGAGCAGTTCTTC. Translation: CSANIDPGLAVREQFF.

There are many counts of this clonotype. The V gene is TRBV6-2 or TRBV6-3, the J gene TRBJ2-2; 10 nucleotides match TRBD2. With V trimmed by 6 bases and J by 5 bases, 3 bases remained unmatched. The germline V gene encodes CDR1 MNHEY and CDR2 SVGEGT. The CDR3 has 14 amino acids. The CDR3 DNA follows: TGTGCCAGCAGCTCGGGACTAGCGACCGGGGAGCTGTTTTTT. It specifies CASSSGLATGELFF.

This clonotype was observed at least ten times. This chain connects TRBV9 to TRBJ1-2, with 8 bases that match TRBD1. With 0 bases clipped from V and 7 bases from J, the junction kept 2 bases outside the gene matches. The CDR3 length is 13 residues. From germline, CDR1 is SGDLS and CDR2 YYNGEE. DNA for the CDR3: TGTGCCAGCAGCGTAGGGCAGGGGGCTGGCTACACCTTC. The encoded protein is CASSVGQGAGYTF.

The J gene is TRBJ2-5, the V gene TRBV6-1, with D hard to call. V was cut by 3 bases and J by 2 bases, with 10 bases left in between. CDR3 length: 14 amino acids. Germline V gene lookup returns CDR1 MNHNS and CDR2 SASEGT. The CDR3 nucleotides are TGTGCCAGCAGTGATTTCGGCAAACAAGAGACCCAGTACTTC. Its protein is CASSDFGKQETQYF.

This clonotype has a count of ten or more. The rearrangement links TRBV4-1 to TRBJ2-2; 7 bases are a match to TRBD2. The germline V gene has CDR1 MGHRA and CDR2 YSYEKL. With 5 bases clipped from V and 0 bases from J, the junction kept 3 bases outside the gene matches. CDR3 size: 15 residues. The CDR3 is CASSSGTTNTGELFF. CDR3 sequence (DNA): TGCGCCAGCAGCTCCGGGACTACGAACACCGGGGAGCTGTTTTTT.

To note about this clonotype: A single base separates this from a much larger clone, so it may be a read error. The chain links TRBV7-9 to TRBJ1-5; D unresolved. The CDR3 totals 12 residues. With 5 bases removed from V and 6 bases from J, the gap between germline ends came to 8 bases. Germline V lookup: CDR1 SEHNR, CDR2 FQNEAQ (reference sequence). For the CDR3, the DNA is TGTGCCAGCAGCCCGGCGGGTCAGCCCCAGCATTTT. Translation: CASSPAGQPQHF.

The chain recombines TRBV20-1 with TRBJ2-7, with D possibly being TRBD2 (6 bases). Trimming pared 0 bases from V and 0 bases from J, leaving 12 bases between. The CDR3 runs 15 residues. The germline CDR1 and CDR2 sequences are DFQATT and SNEGSKA (reference sequence). In DNA, the CDR3 is TGCAGTGCTAGAGATCGCCTAGCGAGCTCCTACGAGCAGTACTTC. Translated: CSARDRLASSYEQYF.

The rearrangement uses TRBV6-5 and TRBJ1-5; 7 positions agree with TRBD1. J lost 7 bases, V lost 8 bases, and 8 bases had no gene match. Per the germline V gene, CDR1 is MNHEY and CDR2 is SVGAGI. The CDR3 consists of 13 residues. CDR3 DNA sequence: TGTGCCAGCCCGACAGGGAAGGGGCAGCCCCAGCATTTT. It codes for CASPTGKGQPQHF.

This clonotype was seen many times. The rearrangement uses TRBV7-6 and TRBJ2-1; the match to TRBD1 covers 8 bases. V trimming: 2 bases; J trimming: 5 bases; junction bases outside the gene matches: 2. The CDR3 is made up of 14 amino acids. Germline assignment: CDR1 SGHVS and CDR2 FNYEAQ. The CDR3 sequence: CASSLWGQDNEQFF. CDR3 coding DNA: TGTGCCAGCAGCTTATGGGGACAGGACAATGAGCAGTTCTTC.

This clonotype was seen many times. The chain links TRBV4-1 to TRBJ1-1, with TRBD1 matching 8 bases. There are 16 residues in the CDR3. The junction had 8 bases not matched to a gene; V was cut back by 4 bases and J by 1 base. Germline assignment: CDR1 MGHRA and CDR2 YSYEKL. The CDR3 region is CASSRSVGTGNTEAFF. The CDR3 nucleotides are TGCGCCAGCAGCCGAAGCGTCGGGACAGGGAACACTGAAGCTTTCTTT.

The V gene is TRBV29-1, the J gene TRBJ2-5, with D possibly TRBD2 on 7 matching bases. CDR3 length equals 15 residues. CDR1 is SQVTM, CDR2 ANQGSEA, per germline. Trimming cost V 6 bases and J 2 bases, with 19 bases left between them. The CDR3 reads CSVLGGAGLQETQYF. Written as DNA, the CDR3 is TGCAGCGTCCTTGGGGGGGCGGGTTTACAAGAGACCCAGTACTTC.

This clonotype showed up just a few times. The genes are TRBV29-1 and TRBJ2-3, with unresolved D. This CDR3 comprises 14 residues. V lost 3 bases to trimming and J lost 0 bases, with 10 bases between them. Germline V lookup: CDR1 SQVTM, CDR2 ANQGSEA. The CDR3 DNA reads as TGCAGCGTTGAGCACGCGTCTAGCACAGATACGCAGTATTTT. It is translated as CSVEHASSTDTQYF.

This clonotype was detected a few times. The J gene is TRBJ1-1, the V gene TRBV20-1, with TRBD1 as a possible D gene (6 bases). Germline V CDR1 and CDR2: DFQATT, SNEGSKA (reference sequence). Trimming pared 2 bases from V and 6 bases from J, leaving 10 bases between. This CDR3 has 12 residues. The CDR3 reads CSARSGGPEAFF. The CDR3 coding sequence is TGCAGTGCTAGAAGCGGGGGCCCTGAAGCTTTCTTT.

This clonotype was observed many times. The V and J genes are TRBV21-1 and TRBJ2-7; the tabulated D call, TRBD1, remains unverified against the DNA. TRBV21-1 is a pseudogene. The CDR3 covers 15 residues. The CDR3 DNA reads TGTGCCAGCAGGGATACAGGGGTTACCTACTACGAGCAGTACGTC. It yields the protein CASRDTGVTYYEQYV.

The rearrangement uses TRBV24-1 and TRBJ1-1; D remains ambiguous. This CDR3 spans 15 amino acids. Germline-derived CDR1 and CDR2 are KGHDR and SFDVKD. V lost 1 base to trimming and J lost 1 base, with 9 bases between them. CDR3 in DNA: TGTGCCACCAGTGATTTTTGGGTAGGGAACACTGAAGCTTTCTTT. Translating gives CATSDFWVGNTEAFF.

This clonotype showed up just a few times. The chain carries TRBV6-4 and TRBJ2-3; 9 nucleotides align to TRBD2. V was pared by 2 bases and J by 13 bases, with 13 bases of the junction left unmatched. Germline V gives CDR1 MRHNA, CDR2 SNTAGT. This CDR3 contains 15 residues. This chain's CDR3 is CASSDRAGSGGPEYF. In DNA form, the CDR3 reads TGTGCCAGCAGTGACCGTGCGGGTAGCGGGGGCCCCGAGTATTTT.

This clonotype was seen repeatedly, ten times or more. The rearrangement uses TRBV29-1 and TRBJ2-7; 7 nucleotides align to TRBD2. With V trimmed by 4 bases and J by 1 base, 4 bases remained unmatched. Germline lookup yields CDR1 SQVTM and CDR2 ANQGSEA. CDR3 length: 13 amino acids. The CDR3: CSVVAGVSYEQYF. The CDR3 nucleotides are TGCAGCGTTGTGGCGGGAGTGTCCTACGAGCAGTACTTC.

This clonotype showed up many times. The chain couples TRBV12-3 or TRBV12-4 to TRBJ2-1; maybe TRBD2 (6 bases). The length of the CDR3 is 15 residues. V lost 3 bases and J 0 bases, leaving 9 bases between the germline ends. CDR3 bases: TGTGCCAGCAGTTTTCCTAGCGACTCCTACAATGAGCAGTTCTTC. The encoded protein is CASSFPSDSYNEQFF.

This clonotype appeared a few times. V is TRBV12-3 or TRBV12-4 and J is TRBJ1-5; perhaps TRBD1 as D (5 bases). The CDR3 covers 14 residues. V was cut by 3 bases and J by 6 bases, with 12 bases left in between. The CDR3, as DNA: TGTGCCAGCAGTTTTGGGGCCGAAGGTCAGCCCCAGCATTTT. Its protein is CASSFGAEGQPQHF.

The chain is built from TRBV7-9 and TRBJ2-2; no clear D gene. Deletions cut 1 base from V and 0 bases from J, with 9 bases between. Germline V gives CDR1 SEHNR, CDR2 FQNEAQ (reference sequence). There are 16 residues in the CDR3. This CDR3 reads CASSLGSQANTGELFF. CDR3 DNA sequence: TGTGCCAGCAGCTTAGGGTCGCAGGCGAACACCGGGGAGCTGTTTTTT. The variable domain in full, completed from reference TRBV7-9 and TRBJ2-2, reads DTGVSQNPRHKITKRGQNVTFRCDPISEHNRLYWYRQTLGQGPEFLTYFQNEAQLEKSRLLSDRFSAERPKGSFSTLEIQRTEQGDSAMYLCASSLGSQANTGELFFGEGSRLTVL.

The chain is built from TRBV10-3 and TRBJ1-6, with 9 bases aligning to TRBD1. Trimming at V came to 6 bases and at J to 10 bases, leaving 31 bases not matched to a gene. The CDR3 contains 22 residues. The germline V gene encodes CDR1 ENHRY and CDR2 SYGVKD. CDR3 coding DNA: TGTGCCATCAGCGGTAATTTCGGGACTCAAGGACAGGGGCCTACACGCGGGTCACCCCTCCACTTT. It specifies CAISGNFGTQGQGPTRGSPLHF.

This sequence joins TRBV13 and TRBJ2-7, with D hard to call. The CDR3 is made up of 12 amino acids. The germline CDR1 and CDR2 sequences are PRHDT and FYEKMQ (reference sequence). Trimming took off 0 bases at V and 6 bases at J, with 6 bases between the two ends. The chain's CDR3 is CASSLGPSEQYV. The DNA of the CDR3 is TGTGCCAGCAGCTTAGGACCTTCCGAGCAGTACGTC.

Many counts were recorded for this clonotype. Germline is not matched at one junction end, which may reflect a read error. The chain links TRBV2 to TRBJ2-3; tentatively, D is TRBD2 (5 bases). CDR3 length equals 10 residues. CDR1 and CDR2 from the germline V gene are SNHLY and FYNNEI. The CDR3 region has the DNA TGTGCCAGCGGATCGGACTCTATGGATTTT. This sequence encodes CASGSDSMDF. Full variable domain (remainder filled in from reference TRBV2 and TRBJ2-3): EPEVTQTPSHQVTQMGQEVILRCVPISNHLYFYWYRQILGQKVEFLVSFYNNEISEKSEIFDDQFSVERPDGSNFTLKIRSTKLEDSAMYFCASGSDSMDFGPGTRLTVL.